This entry lists 27 T cell receptor beta chains sequenced from one sample in a study of PD-1 blockade in classical Hodgkin lymphoma (dated by TCRdb to 2019 to 2021). Library construction relied on the immunoSEQ multiplex PCR assay. The clones in this table, taken by TCRdb from immuneACCESS, are in-frame only. Not every clone is retained; where verified, under half of the shortfall comes from an unresolved V gene, and the cause of the rest is unknown. For this sample the table gives fewer than 9,000 clones, of which around three quarters were detected only once. The ten largest clonotypes hold about 45% of the sample. What this sample's time point label stands for: cycle 4 day 1 (C4D1), after less than 7 weeks of nivolumab. Every trial patient had relapsed after autologous stem cell transplantation, and cohorts A, B and C differed in prior brentuximab vedotin exposure. This material consisted of peripheral blood mononuclear cells (PBMCs), taken before the fourth cycle of nivolumab. Source of these receptors: a human donor with classical Hodgkin lymphoma.

This clone was observed a single time. This sequence joins TRBV11-2 and TRBJ2-1; D unresolved. V shed 1 base and J shed 1 base, with 17 bases lying between them. Germline V lookup: CDR1 SGHAT, CDR2 FQNNGV. This CDR3 spans 18 amino acids. The CDR3 coding sequence is TGTGCCAGCAGCTTAGGAAAAGGCACCCCAAGGTCCTACAATGAGCAGTTCTTC. It is translated as CASSLGKGTPRSYNEQFF.

This clone was seen a handful of times. The rearrangement joins TRBV7-8 to TRBJ1-1; TRBD1 matches 9 bases. The CDR3 is 14 residues long. CDR1 and CDR2 from the germline V gene are SGHVS and FQNEAQ. V was clipped by 1 base and J by 3 bases; unmatched bases: 0. Here the CDR3 reads CASSLGDRDTEAFF. CDR3 sequence (DNA): TGTGCCAGCAGCTTAGGGGACAGGGACACTGAAGCTTTCTTT.

A single count supports this clone. The chain combines TRBV28 with TRBJ2-7, with D perhaps TRBD1 (6 bases). Germline loops: CDR1 MDHEN, CDR2 SYDVKM. V shed 5 bases and J shed 3 bases, with 14 bases lying between them. This CDR3 region has 14 residues. The CDR3 reads CASSPSDRFYEQYF. The CDR3 DNA reads TGTGCCAGCAGTCCCTCCGACAGGTTCTACGAGCAGTACTTC.

The chain uses TRBV19 and TRBJ2-7; 12 bases map to TRBD1. The CDR3 spans 16 residues. The V segment lost 5 bases and the J segment 5 bases; nucleotides outside the gene matches: 10. The germline CDR1 and CDR2 sequences are LNHDA and SQIVND (reference sequence). The CDR3 region has the DNA TGTGCCAGTAGTGACGGAAGTGGGACAGGGGGCGACGAGCAGTACTTC. As protein: CASSDGSGTGGDEQYF.

The rearrangement joins TRBV28 to TRBJ2-7; 10 bases match TRBD2. CDR3 length equals 15 residues. V lost 1 base, J lost 3 bases, and 3 bases stayed unmatched. Germline V gene data show CDR1 as MDHEN and CDR2 as SYDVKM. This CDR3 reads CASSLSASGSYEQYF. DNA for the CDR3: TGTGCCAGCAGTTTATCCGCTAGCGGGAGCTACGAGCAGTACTTC.

The rearrangement links TRBV6-5 to TRBJ2-7; 11 bases fit TRBD2. The CDR3 is 16 amino acids. Germline V CDR1 and CDR2: MNHEY, SVGAGI. The V and J ends lost 2 bases and 5 bases, in that order; junction bases with no gene match: 8. For the CDR3, the DNA is TGTGCCAGCAGTTACGTCCTAGCGGGAGGACACCACGAGCAGTACTTC. Translation: CASSYVLAGGHHEQYF.

The V gene is TRBV5-1, the J gene TRBJ2-1, with 7 bases identical to TRBD2. Germline loops: CDR1 SGHRS, CDR2 YFSETQ. The J segment lost 5 bases and the V segment lost 0 bases, leaving 11 bases of the junction unmatched. The CDR3 covers 17 residues. The CDR3 DNA reads as TGCGCCAGCAGCTTGGGAGTAGGCGGGAGCAGCGACAATGAGCAGTTCTTC. Its translation: CASSLGVGGSSDNEQFF. The variable domain in full, with the rest retrieved from reference TRBV5-1 and TRBJ2-1, is KAGVTQTPRYLIKTRGQQVTLSCSPISGHRSVSWYQQTPGQGLQFLFEYFSETQRNKGNFPGRFSGRQFSNSRSEMNVSTLELGDSALYLCASSLGVGGSSDNEQFFGPGTRLTVL.

The chain carries TRBV28 and TRBJ2-1; the D is unclear. Trimming removed 2 bases from V and 4 bases from J, with 15 bases in between. Germline CDR1 MDHEN, CDR2 SYDVKM. The CDR3 is 16 amino acids. The CDR3 spells CASSLTWNEIYNEQFF. CDR3 sequence (DNA): TGTGCCAGCAGTTTAACTTGGAACGAGATTTACAATGAGCAGTTCTTC.

The rearrangement joins TRBV4-1 to TRBJ2-1; D gene ambiguous. Germline V gene data show CDR1 as MGHRA and CDR2 as YSYEKL. V dropped 1 base and J dropped 5 bases, with 3 bases sitting between them. The CDR3 consists of 12 residues. The CDR3 here is CASSQADNEQFF. CDR3 nucleotide sequence: TGCGCCAGCAGCCAAGCCGACAATGAGCAGTTCTTC.

This rearrangement joins TRBV11-2 to TRBJ2-1; D gene ambiguous. This CDR3 spans 11 amino acids. With 3 bases removed from V and 6 bases from J, the gap between germline ends came to 3 bases. The germline CDR1 and CDR2 sequences are SGHAT and FQNNGV. The CDR3 nucleotides read TGTGCCAGCAGCTTCTCCAATGAGCAGTTCTTC. It specifies CASSFSNEQFF.

The V and J genes are TRBV14 and TRBJ2-3; the D call may be TRBD1 or TRBD2 (5 bases each). The V end was cut by 1 base, the J end by 4 bases, with 9 bases between. Germline CDR1 SGHDN, CDR2 FVKESK. The CDR3 loop spans 14 amino acids. The CDR3 bases are TGTGCCAGCAGCCAAGTGCAGGGAGCAGATACGCAGTATTTT. Its protein is CASSQVQGADTQYF.

V is TRBV19 and J is TRBJ2-5; the D is unclear. This CDR3 comprises 13 residues. V was shortened by 7 bases and J by 5 bases, with 14 bases between the two germline ends. CDR1 LNHDA and CDR2 SQIVND come from the germline V gene (reference sequence). The CDR3 here is CASTPTDGETQYF. CDR3 sequence (DNA): TGTGCCAGTACCCCCACGGACGGGGAGACCCAGTACTTC.

This chain links TRBV28 with TRBJ2-1; D possibly corresponds to TRBD2 (6 bases). Trimming left V 3 bases short and J 1 base short, with 10 bases between. CDR1 and CDR2 from the germline V gene are MDHEN and SYDVKM. This CDR3 is 15 amino acids long. The CDR3 loop is CASSFSAGSYNEQFF. The CDR3, as DNA: TGTGCCAGCAGTTTCTCCGCGGGATCCTACAATGAGCAGTTCTTC. Variable domain in full (rest from reference TRBV28 and TRBJ2-1): DVKVTQSSRYLVKRTGEKVFLECVQDMDHENMFWYRQDPGLGLRLIYFSYDVKMKEKGDIPEGYSVSREKKERFSLILESASTNQTSMYLCASSFSAGSYNEQFFGPGTRLTVL.

The chain carries TRBV2 and TRBJ2-1, with D perhaps TRBD2 (5 bases). From germline, CDR1 is SNHLY and CDR2 FYNNEI. The ends were cut back, 6 bases at V and 8 bases at J, with 11 bases in the middle. The CDR3 is made up of 12 amino acids. CDR3 sequence reads: CASRPASYEQFF. The CDR3, as DNA: TGTGCCAGCAGACCCGCTAGCTATGAGCAGTTCTTC. The entire variable domain, with the rest obtained from reference TRBV2 and TRBJ2-1, is as follows: EPEVTQTPSHQVTQMGQEVILRCVPISNHLYFYWYRQILGQKVEFLVSFYNNEISEKSEIFDDQFSVERPDGSNFTLKIRSTKLEDSAMYFCASRPASYEQFFGPGTRLTVL.

In this sample, this clone turned up once. This chain uses TRBV5-4 with TRBJ2-2, with 11 nucleotides matching TRBD1. This CDR3 has 16 amino acids. Trimming cost V 0 bases and J 3 bases; bases outside gene matches: 1. The germline CDR1 and CDR2 sequences are SGHNT and YYREEE (reference sequence). CDR3 sequence: CASSLGTGGYTGELFF. CDR3 sequence (DNA): TGTGCCAGCAGCTTGGGGACAGGGGGCTACACCGGGGAGCTGTTTTTT. The full variable domain, rest sourced from reference TRBV5-4 and TRBJ2-2, is ETGVTQSPTHLIKTRGQQVTLRCSSQSGHNTVSWYQQALGQGPQFIFQYYREEENGRGNFPPRFSGLQFPNYSSELNVNALELDDSALYLCASSLGTGGYTGELFFGEGSRLTVL.

This clone has a single count. The rearrangement joins TRBV9 to TRBJ2-1; 12 nucleotides align to TRBD2. Looked up from germline, CDR1 is SGDLS and CDR2 is YYNGEE. V lost 4 bases, J lost 9 bases, and 8 bases stayed unmatched. This CDR3 comprises 15 residues. The CDR3 DNA reads TGTGCCAGCAGCCCTCTAGCGGGGGGGTTGGGTGAGCAGTTCTTC. Its protein is CASSPLAGGLGEQFF.

V usage is TRBV11-3 and J usage is TRBJ1-1; no clear D gene. The CDR3 length is 9 residues. CDR1 and CDR2 from the germline V gene are SGHNT and YENEEA. Between the trimmed V and J ends, which lost 6 bases and 11 bases, there was a span of 7 bases. The CDR3 loop is CASRVSAFF. DNA for the CDR3: TGTGCCAGCAGGGTTTCTGCTTTCTTT.

The CDR3 nucleotides read TGTGCCAGCAGCCGTCAGGGGCTGAACACTGAAGCTTTCTTT. Translated: CASSRQGLNTEAFF. V is TRBV5-4 and J is TRBJ1-1; possibly TRBD1 for D (6 bases). V shed 4 bases and J shed 0 bases, with 10 bases lying between them. The CDR3 loop spans 14 amino acids. The V gene's germline CDR1 is SGHNT and CDR2 YYREEE (reference sequence).

The rearrangement uses TRBV19 and TRBJ2-3; D is perhaps TRBD1 or TRBD2 (5 bases each). The CDR3 sequence is 14 residues long. Trimming left V 5 bases short and J 8 bases short, with 17 bases between. CDR1 LNHDA and CDR2 SQIVND come from the germline V gene (reference sequence). The DNA of the CDR3 is TGTGCCAGTAGTTCGGGGACCAGGGTGGGTACGCAGTATTTT. Amino acid sequence: CASSSGTRVGTQYF.

This sequence joins TRBV6-6 and TRBJ2-7, with unresolved D. V was trimmed by 5 bases and J by 6 bases, leaving 17 bases between them. Germline V CDR1 and CDR2: MNHNY, SVGAGI (reference sequence). The CDR3 contains 14 residues. The CDR3 nucleotides read TGTGCCAGCAGTAGAGCACCTGATAGGAGCGAGCAGTACTTC. Translating it yields CASSRAPDRSEQYF.

This clone appeared a single time. The chain employs TRBV2 and TRBJ2-3; D might be TRBD1 or TRBD2, each matching 5 bases. This CDR3 region has 12 residues. Trimming left V 3 bases short and J 7 bases short, with 8 bases between. Germline assignment: CDR1 SNHLY and CDR2 FYNNEI. The CDR3: CASSDEGYTQYF. The CDR3 bases are TGTGCCAGCAGTGACGAGGGGTATACGCAGTATTTT. Supplemented by reference TRBV2 and TRBJ2-3, the full variable domain reads EPEVTQTPSHQVTQMGQEVILRCVPISNHLYFYWYRQILGQKVEFLVSFYNNEISEKSEIFDDQFSVERPDGSNFTLKIRSTKLEDSAMYFCASSDEGYTQYFGPGTRLTVL.

This chain links TRBV9 with TRBJ2-7; 8 bases fit TRBD1. V dropped 4 bases and J dropped 3; count of bases not matched to a gene: 9. Germline-derived CDR1 and CDR2 are SGDLS and YYNGEE. This CDR3 has 15 residues. CDR3 coding DNA: TGTGCCAGCAGCTTAGGGACAGGTTCGAACTACGAGCAGTACTTC. Amino acid sequence: CASSLGTGSNYEQYF.

The chain uses TRBV14 and TRBJ2-5; TRBD1 matches at 9 bases. The CDR3 spans 17 residues. The V segment lost 6 bases and the J segment 3 bases; nucleotides outside the gene matches: 14. CDR1 and CDR2 from the germline V gene are SGHDN and FVKESK. CDR3 nucleotide sequence: TGTGCCAGCAGTGTGGGACAGGGTATTGCCACGAAAGAGACCCAGTACTTC. It specifies CASSVGQGIATKETQYF.

The chain employs TRBV7-2 and TRBJ1-5, with 7 nucleotides matching TRBD1. The CDR3 runs to 13 residues. Per germline, CDR1 SGHTA and CDR2 FQGNSA. Losses at the gene ends were 5 bases for V and 9 bases for J; bases not matched to a gene: 7. The CDR3 DNA reads as TGTGCCAGCAGCCTAGGACAGGCCCGGCCCCAGCATTTT. This sequence encodes CASSLGQARPQHF.

By sample fraction, this clone is medium-sized (0.01 to 0.1%). This chain connects TRBV7-3 to TRBJ2-3; D is perhaps TRBD1 or TRBD2 (7 bases each). Germline-derived CDR1 and CDR2 are SGHTA and FQGTGA. This CDR3 is 13 amino acids long. With 5 bases removed from V and 11 bases from J, the gap between germline ends came to 17 bases. The CDR3 DNA reads as TGTGCCAGCAGCATTAACACAGGGGAGGGGCAGTATTTT. Amino acids: CASSINTGEGQYF. Looking up the rest from reference TRBV7-3 and TRBJ2-3 gives the full variable domain: GAGVSQTPSNKVTEKGKYVELRCDPISGHTALYWYRQSLGQGPEFLIYFQGTGAADDSGLPNDRFFAVRPEGSVSTLKIQRTERGDSAVYLCASSINTGEGQYFGPGTRLTVL.

This clone appeared a single time. The V and J genes are TRBV28 and TRBJ2-1; unclear D gene. There are 13 residues in the CDR3. The ends were cut back, 8 bases at V and 6 bases at J, with 14 bases in the middle. Germline V gives CDR1 MDHEN, CDR2 SYDVKM. The chain's CDR3 is CASRSSNPNEQFF. The CDR3 DNA reads as TGTGCCAGCCGGTCTAGTAATCCCAATGAGCAGTTCTTC.

This clone was recorded a few times. The J gene is TRBJ1-3, the V gene TRBV6-6; D is ambiguous. CDR1 is MNHNY, CDR2 SVGAGI, per germline (reference sequence). The V end lost 2 bases, the J end lost 4 bases, and 3 bases lay between the germline ends. The CDR3 is made up of 12 amino acids. CDR3 in DNA: TGTGCCAGCAGTTACCAGGGAAACACCATATATTTT. This gives the protein CASSYQGNTIYF.